This T cell receptor (beta chain) appears in the sequencing data of a study of cytomegalovirus exposure and HLA in healthy donors. Study context: The 100 to 150 validation repertoires and the roughly 690 first-cohort repertoires shared a platform, a later analysis reported.

Study-wide results and limits: For cytomegalovirus status, the classifier reportedly gave diagnoses with high specificity and sensitivity. Many donors carried some public TCRs, although rarity characterized most TCR sequences. Researchers reported that a few CMV-associated chains were confirmed in vitro as CMV antigen-specific.

This clone was counted once. Its antigen is as yet unknown. The repertoire was sequenced with immunoSEQ multiplex PCR; TCRdb's copy has only in-frame clones and lacks some. The sample consists of approximately 150,000 clones, approximately 88% of them appearing once. CDR3 length: 13 residues. Germline CDR1 reads KGHSH; CDR2 reads LQKENI. Trimming removed 4 bases from V and 9 bases from J; junction bases left unmatched: 7. The J gene is TRBJ2-7, the V gene TRBV18, with TRBD2 matching over 9 bases. Sequenced sample: PBMCs. The TCR was taken from a man aged 18 to 35 in good health and CMV-seropositive. The CDR3 DNA reads TGTGCCAGCTCACTTAGCGGGGGCGATGGGCAGTACTTC. This gives the protein CASSLSGGDGQYF.